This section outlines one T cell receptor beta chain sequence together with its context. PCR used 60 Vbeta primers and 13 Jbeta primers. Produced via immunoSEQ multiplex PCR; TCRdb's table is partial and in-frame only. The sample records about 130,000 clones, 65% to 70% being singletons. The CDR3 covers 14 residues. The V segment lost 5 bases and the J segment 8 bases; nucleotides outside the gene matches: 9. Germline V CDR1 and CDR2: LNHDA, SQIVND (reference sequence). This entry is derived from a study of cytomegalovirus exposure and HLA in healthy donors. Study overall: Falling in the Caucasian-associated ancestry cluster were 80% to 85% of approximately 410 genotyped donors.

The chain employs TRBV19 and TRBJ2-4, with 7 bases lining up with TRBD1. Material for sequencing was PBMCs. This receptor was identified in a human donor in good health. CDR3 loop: CASSPRGSEYIQYF. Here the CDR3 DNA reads TGTGCCAGTAGTCCCAGGGGGTCCGAATACATTCAGTACTTC.